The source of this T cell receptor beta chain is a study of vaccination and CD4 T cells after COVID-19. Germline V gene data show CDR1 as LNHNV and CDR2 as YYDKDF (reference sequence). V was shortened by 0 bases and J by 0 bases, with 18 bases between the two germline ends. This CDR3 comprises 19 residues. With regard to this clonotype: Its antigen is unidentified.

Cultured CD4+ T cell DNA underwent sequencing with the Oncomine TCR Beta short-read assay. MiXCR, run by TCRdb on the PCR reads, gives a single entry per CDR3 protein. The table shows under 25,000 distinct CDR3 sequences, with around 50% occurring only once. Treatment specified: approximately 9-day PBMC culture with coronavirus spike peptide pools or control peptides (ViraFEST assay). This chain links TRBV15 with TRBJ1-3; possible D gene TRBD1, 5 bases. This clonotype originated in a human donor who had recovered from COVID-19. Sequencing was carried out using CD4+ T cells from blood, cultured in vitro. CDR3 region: CATSRDQGEEGYSGNTIYF. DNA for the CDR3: TGTGCCACCAGCAGAGATCAGGGTGAGGAGGGCTACTCTGGAAACACCATATATTTT.